This T cell receptor beta chain is from a study of cytomegalovirus exposure and HLA in healthy donors. Study summary: A later analysis reported the same platform for the roughly 110 validation repertoires and the 650 to 750 first-cohort repertoires. General study results and limits: The tendency of first-cohort TCR clusters to co-occur in the 120 or so validation repertoires was the finding of a later analysis. Researchers catalogued over 150 TCR beta chains as cytomegalovirus-associated. Despite most TCR sequences being rare, some public TCRs occurred in many donors.

V gave up 3 bases and J gave up 0 bases, with 14 bases separating them. Germline CDR1 and CDR2: GTSNPN and SVGIG (reference sequence). The CDR3 has 15 amino acids. Assay: immunoSEQ multiplex PCR; the TCRdb copy retains only in-frame clones and omits some. The sample carries 200,000 to 300,000 clones, 86% recorded once. Only one count was recorded for this clone. The target antigen is unknown. This chain joins TRBV30 and TRBJ1-2; D is ambiguous. The specimen sequenced was PBMCs. The receptor was derived from a woman aged 25 to 45 in good health and CMV-seropositive. As DNA, the CDR3 is TGTGCCTGGAGCTTGAGGAGAGCGTCTAACTATGGCTACACCTTC. Residues: CAWSLRRASNYGYTF.